This T cell receptor (beta chain) was retrieved from a study of PD-1 blockade in classical Hodgkin lymphoma. Study-level results: There was a significant rise in CD4+ TCR diversity by C4D1, with no such rise for CD8+. Reported findings placed baseline TCR diversity lower in newly diagnosed patients (compared with healthy donors). Complete responders possessed baseline diversity comparable to newly diagnosed patients.

V lost 0 bases and J 7 bases, leaving 9 bases between the germline ends. Germline lookup yields CDR1 LGHNA and CDR2 YNFKEQ. The CDR3 totals 14 residues. Assay used: immunoSEQ multiplex PCR; TCRdb lists only in-frame clones, some missing. The sample has under 20,000 clones; around 85% are singletons. With no exception, relapse followed autologous stem cell transplantation in all patients, and brentuximab vedotin exposure varied. A single count supports this clone. Its antigen is as yet unknown. The sequence came from a human donor with classical Hodgkin lymphoma. The starting material was peripheral blood mononuclear cells (PBMCs), obtained at baseline. This rearrangement joins TRBV4-2 to TRBJ2-2; D unresolved. CDR3 region: CASSQDLTGGELFF. CDR3 DNA: TGTGCCAGCAGCCAAGATCTGACTGGCGGGGAGCTGTTTTTT.